The clone carrying this T cell receptor beta chain has more than one count but fewer than ten. As every portion of the isolated RNA was reverse transcribed, the sequencing read expressed TCRB transcripts. The method was immunoSEQ multiplex PCR; TCRdb's version includes in-frame clones alone and lacks a portion of them. The data hold about 620,000 clones, with around 15% observed a single time. The entry originates in a study of beta chain features in type 1 diabetes. Trimming removed 5 bases from V and 6 bases from J, with 8 bases in between. This CDR3 has 12 amino acids. Germline V gene sequence: CDR1 SGHTA, CDR2 FQGNSA.

The sequenced sample consisted of naive CD4+ T cells from blood. This receptor was identified in a man aged 18-30 years in good health. The chain recombines TRBV7-2 with TRBJ2-1; TRBD2 is a possible D gene (5 bases). Here the CDR3 reads CASSTSGNEQFF. CDR3 coding DNA: TGTGCCAGCAGCACGAGCGGCAATGAGCAGTTCTTC.